A single sample gave rise to the 9 T cell receptor beta chains below, sequenced in a study of identical twins. TCRdb re-called the 5' RACE reads with MiXCR, one entry per CDR3 protein. The table includes hundreds of thousands of distinct CDR3 sequences, 15% to 20% detected once. The same data also went into a second study, on T cells expressing NK-cell markers.

The sample comprised PBMCs. These receptors were taken from a young woman in good health.

This clonotype came up a few times. J is TRBJ2-1 and V is TRBV15, with D perhaps assigned TRBD1 or TRBD2 (5 bases each). The germline gives CDR1 LNHNV, CDR2 YYDKDF (reference sequence). Trimming removed 1 base at V and 0 bases at J, with 19 bases between. The CDR3 sequence is 19 residues long. For the CDR3, the DNA is TGTGCCACCAGCAGAGTAAGGTGGGACGGGATCAGCTCCTACAATGAGCAGTTCTTC. This encodes CATSRVRWDGISSYNEQFF.

This clonotype was seen a few times. The chain links TRBV29-1 to TRBJ1-2, with a weak D call TRBD1 (6 bases). Deletions cut 7 bases from V and 4 bases from J, with 16 bases between. CDR1 SQVTM and CDR2 ANQGSEA come from the germline V gene. There are 13 residues in the CDR3. The CDR3 loop reads CSALTGNAYGYTF. CDR3 DNA: TGCAGCGCCTTAACAGGGAACGCCTATGGCTACACCTTC.

The sample holds many counts of this clonotype. The V call is TRBV20-1, the J call TRBJ2-1, with D possibly matching TRBD2 (6 bases). In germline, CDR1 is DFQATT, CDR2 SNEGSKA (reference sequence). CDR3 length equals 13 residues. V shed 1 base and J shed 6 bases, with 10 bases lying between them. Here the CDR3 reads CSARALARNEQFF. CDR3 bases: TGCAGTGCTAGAGCACTAGCCCGCAATGAGCAGTTCTTC.

This clonotype has just a few counts. The chain uses TRBV6-5 and TRBJ2-7, with D possibly matching TRBD1 (6 bases). Trimming took off 4 bases at V and 1 base at J, with 17 bases between the two ends. Germline V lookup: CDR1 MNHEY, CDR2 SVGAGI. The CDR3 covers 16 residues. DNA for the CDR3: TGTGCCAGCAGTTCCTACTACAGGGAAGGATCCTACGAGCAGTACTTC. Amino acids: CASSSYYREGSYEQYF.

In DNA form, the CDR3 reads TGTGCCAGCAGCTACAGGACATCCACGGCTTTCTTT. Its translation is CASSYRTSTAFF. The chain couples TRBV11-2 to TRBJ1-1; D possibly corresponds to TRBD1 (5 bases). The V and J ends lost 4 bases and 11 bases respectively, with 14 bases between them. CDR1 is SGHAT and CDR2 is FQNNGV in the germline V gene. The CDR3 sequence is 12 residues long.

CDR3 region: CAWSRTGWGEQYF. CDR3 DNA: TGTGCCTGGTCTCGGACCGGATGGGGCGAGCAGTACTTC. The chain couples TRBV30 to TRBJ2-7, with D hard to call. The CDR3 has 13 amino acids. The germline CDR1 and CDR2 sequences are GTSNPN and SVGIG (reference sequence). V dropped 5 bases and J dropped 6 bases, with 17 bases sitting between them.

This clonotype came up a few times. The chain couples TRBV12-3 or TRBV12-4 to TRBJ2-3; a weak D match, TRBD1 (5 bases). V was trimmed by 2 bases and J by 6 bases, leaving 18 bases between them. The CDR3 is made up of 16 amino acids. The CDR3 coding sequence is TGTGCCAGCAGTTTATTCTCAGGGATCTTAAGGGATACGCAGTATTTT. Its translation: CASSLFSGILRDTQYF.

This clonotype was counted ten times or more. CDR3 sequence reads: CASSAEGAGANVLTF. The CDR3 DNA reads as TGTGCCAGCAGCGCAGAGGGCGCTGGGGCCAACGTCCTGACTTTC. V is TRBV7-9 and J is TRBJ2-6; weak D call: TRBD2 (5 bases). Germline V gives CDR1 SEHNR, CDR2 FQNEAQ (reference sequence). The CDR3 is made up of 15 amino acids. V was clipped by 5 bases and J by 2 bases, with 10 bases between them.

This clonotype was seen a few times. The V call is TRBV6-5, the J call TRBJ1-1; D remains unclear. CDR1 is MNHEY, CDR2 SVGAGI, per germline. The length of the CDR3 is 12 residues. The V gene lost 2 bases and the J gene lost 7 bases, with 8 bases spanning the gap. In DNA form, the CDR3 reads TGTGCCAGCAGTTACATTGAGGGTGAAGCTTTCTTT. This sequence encodes CASSYIEGEAFF.